A single sample gave rise to the 8 T cell receptor beta chains below, sequenced in a study of beta chain features in type 1 diabetes. Every bit of the isolated RNA underwent reverse transcription, so sequencing read expressed TCRB transcripts. TCRdb's table, derived via immunoSEQ multiplex PCR, lists solely in-frame clones and lacks some. Of more than 300,000 clones listed, 10% to 15% were seen once; the top ten hold roughly 0.015%. The sample consisted of naive CD4+ T cells from blood. The receptors here all came from a man aged 18 to 30 in good health.

CDR3: CASRQGGARGNQPQHF. DNA of the CDR3: TGTGCCAGCAGACAAGGGGGCGCTCGGGGGAATCAGCCCCAGCATTTT. The V gene is TRBV28, the J gene TRBJ1-5; 7 nucleotides agree with TRBD1. V dropped 6 bases and J dropped 4; count of bases not matched to a gene: 12. CDR3 length equals 16 residues. Germline CDR1 reads MDHEN; CDR2 reads SYDVKM.

About this clone: The same CDR3 arises from other DNA sequences in this sample as well. The CDR3 is CASSVELAGYNEQFF. CDR3 bases: TGTGCCAGCAGCGTAGAACTAGCGGGATACAATGAGCAGTTCTTC. The chain couples TRBV9 to TRBJ2-1; 10 nucleotides align to TRBD2. Germline lookup yields CDR1 SGDLS and CDR2 YYNGEE. V dropped 0 bases and J dropped 4; count of bases not matched to a gene: 1. The CDR3 loop spans 15 amino acids.

The chain employs TRBV4-1 and TRBJ2-7, with D perhaps matching TRBD2 (5 bases). V was cut by 0 bases and J by 3 bases, with 15 bases left in between. Germline-derived CDR1 and CDR2 are MGHRA and YSYEKL. The CDR3 sequence is 16 residues long. CDR3 sequence (DNA): TGCGCCAGCAGCCAAGATAGCGACTGGGGTCACTACGAGCAGTACTTC. Protein product: CASSQDSDWGHYEQYF.

This clone was seen only a few times. The V call is TRBV28, the J call TRBJ1-5; 10 positions agree with TRBD1. The CDR3 is 17 amino acids. Germline V lookup: CDR1 MDHEN, CDR2 SYDVKM. V was pared by 6 bases and J by 3 bases, with 11 bases of the junction left unmatched. CDR3 nucleotides: TGTGCCAGCAGAACCCGGGACAGGGGTTCGGACAATCAGCCCCAGCATTTT. This gives the protein CASRTRDRGSDNQPQHF.

The rearrangement joins TRBV29-1 to TRBJ1-3, with 12 bases matching TRBD1. V dropped 6 bases and J dropped 4; count of bases not matched to a gene: 7. CDR1 and CDR2 from the germline V gene are SQVTM and ANQGSEA. This CDR3 is 15 amino acids long. CDR3 bases: TGCAGCGTGGGACAGGGGGCTACGGGAGGAAACACCATATATTTT. Protein product: CSVGQGATGGNTIYF.

This clone was picked up a small number of times. The chain couples TRBV27 to TRBJ2-1; 7 nucleotides match TRBD1. V lost 5 bases to trimming and J lost 5 bases; unmatched junction nucleotides: 6. This CDR3 has 14 amino acids. From germline, CDR1 is MNHEY and CDR2 SMNVEV (reference sequence). In DNA, the CDR3 is TGTGCCAGCAGTCGACAGGGACAACACAATGAGCAGTTCTTC. It specifies CASSRQGQHNEQFF.

This clone was counted a few times. The chain links TRBV6-5 to TRBJ2-3, with D possibly being TRBD1 (5 bases). Trimming shortened V by 6 bases and J by 2 bases, and 6 bases separated the two germline ends. Germline V gene sequence: CDR1 MNHEY, CDR2 SVGAGI. This CDR3 comprises 12 residues. CDR3 in amino acids: CASSRDTDTQYF. The CDR3 DNA reads TGTGCCAGCAGCAGGGACACAGATACGCAGTATTTT.

A single count supports this clone. The CDR3 here is CASSLLVRPNNEQFF. The CDR3 DNA reads TGTGCCAGCAGTTTGTTAGTGAGGCCCAACAATGAGCAGTTCTTC. This chain connects TRBV27 to TRBJ2-1; D unresolved. The CDR3 totals 15 residues. Germline CDR1 and CDR2: MNHEY and SMNVEV (reference sequence). V was cut by 3 bases and J by 5 bases, with 14 bases left in between.